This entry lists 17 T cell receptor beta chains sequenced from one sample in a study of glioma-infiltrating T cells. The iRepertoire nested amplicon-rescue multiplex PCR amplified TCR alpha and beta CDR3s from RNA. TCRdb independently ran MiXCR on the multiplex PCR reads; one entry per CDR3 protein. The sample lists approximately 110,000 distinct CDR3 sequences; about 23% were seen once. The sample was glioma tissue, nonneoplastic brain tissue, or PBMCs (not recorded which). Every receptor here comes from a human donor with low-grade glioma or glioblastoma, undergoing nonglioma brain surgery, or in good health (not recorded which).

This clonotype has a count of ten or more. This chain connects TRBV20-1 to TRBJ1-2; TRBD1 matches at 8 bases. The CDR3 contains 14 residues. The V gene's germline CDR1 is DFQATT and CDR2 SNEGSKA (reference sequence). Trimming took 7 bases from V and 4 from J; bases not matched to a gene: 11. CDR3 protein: CSVSGTGSSYGYTF. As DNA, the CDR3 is TGCAGTGTATCAGGGACAGGATCTTCCTATGGCTACACCTTC.

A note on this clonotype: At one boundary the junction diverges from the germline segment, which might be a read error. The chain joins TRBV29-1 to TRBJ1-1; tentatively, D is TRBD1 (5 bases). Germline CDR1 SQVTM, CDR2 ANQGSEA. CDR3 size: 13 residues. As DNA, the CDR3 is TGCAGCGCGGGCAGGGACCTGAACACTCAAGCTTTCTTT. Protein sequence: CSAGRDLNTQAFF.

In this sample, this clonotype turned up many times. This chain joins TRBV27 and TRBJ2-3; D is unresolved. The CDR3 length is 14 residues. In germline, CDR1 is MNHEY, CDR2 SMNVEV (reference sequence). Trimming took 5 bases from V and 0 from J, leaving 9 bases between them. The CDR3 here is CASSTEFSTDTQYF. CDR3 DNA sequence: TGTGCCAGCAGTACCGAATTTAGCACAGATACGCAGTATTTT.

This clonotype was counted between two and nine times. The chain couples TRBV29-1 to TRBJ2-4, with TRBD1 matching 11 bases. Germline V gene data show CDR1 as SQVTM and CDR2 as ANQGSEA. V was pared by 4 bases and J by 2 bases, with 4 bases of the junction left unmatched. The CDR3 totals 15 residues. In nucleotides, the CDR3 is TGCAGCGTTGCCTGGGACAGGGGGACCAAAAACATTCAGTACTTC. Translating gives CSVAWDRGTKNIQYF.

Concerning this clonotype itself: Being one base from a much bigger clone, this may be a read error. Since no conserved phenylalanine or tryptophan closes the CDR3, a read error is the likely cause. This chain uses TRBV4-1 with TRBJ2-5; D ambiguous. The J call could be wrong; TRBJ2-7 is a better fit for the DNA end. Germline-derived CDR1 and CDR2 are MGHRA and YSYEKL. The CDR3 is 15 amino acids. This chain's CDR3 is CASSQERKSSYEQYL. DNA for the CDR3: TGCGCCAGCAGCCAAGAAAGGAAGAGCTCCTACGAGCAGTACCTC.

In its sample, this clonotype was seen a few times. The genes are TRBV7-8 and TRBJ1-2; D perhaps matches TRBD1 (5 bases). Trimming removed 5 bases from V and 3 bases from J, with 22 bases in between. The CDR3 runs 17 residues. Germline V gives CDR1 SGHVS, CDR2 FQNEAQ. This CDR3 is CASSRSPGIVTYYGYTF. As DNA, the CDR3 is TGTGCCAGCAGCCGGAGCCCAGGGATCGTGACTTACTATGGCTACACCTTC. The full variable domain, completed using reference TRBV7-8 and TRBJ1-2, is GAGVSQSPRYKVAKRGQDVALRCDPISGHVSLFWYQQALGQGPEFLTYFQNEAQLDKSGLPSDRFFAERPEGSVSTLKIQRTQQEDSAVYLCASSRSPGIVTYYGYTFGSGTRLTVV.

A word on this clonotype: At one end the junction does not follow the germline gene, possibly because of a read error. The CDR3 loop is CASSPPGGPDTQSF. Written as DNA, the CDR3 is TGTGCCAGCAGTCCGCCCGGGGGCCCGGATACCCAGTCCTTC. The rearrangement links TRBV28 to TRBJ2-5; possibly TRBD1 or TRBD2 for D (6 bases each). Germline lookup yields CDR1 MDHEN and CDR2 SYDVKM. The CDR3 is made up of 14 amino acids.

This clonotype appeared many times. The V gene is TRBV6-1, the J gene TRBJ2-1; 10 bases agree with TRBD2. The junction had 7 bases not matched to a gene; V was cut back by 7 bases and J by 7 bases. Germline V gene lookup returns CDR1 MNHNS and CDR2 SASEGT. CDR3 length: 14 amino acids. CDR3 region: CASKQLAGVNEQFF. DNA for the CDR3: TGTGCCAGCAAACAGCTAGCGGGAGTTAATGAGCAGTTCTTC.

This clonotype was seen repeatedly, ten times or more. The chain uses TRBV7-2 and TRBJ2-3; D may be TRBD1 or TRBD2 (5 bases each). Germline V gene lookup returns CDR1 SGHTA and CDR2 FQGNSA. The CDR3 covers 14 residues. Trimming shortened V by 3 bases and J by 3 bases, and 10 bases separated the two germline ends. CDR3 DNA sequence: TGTGCCAGCAGCTTGTGGGGACGGACAGATACGCAGTATTTT. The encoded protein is CASSLWGRTDTQYF. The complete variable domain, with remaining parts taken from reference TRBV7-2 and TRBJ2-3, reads GAGVSQSPSNKVTEKGKDVELRCDPISGHTALYWYRQSLGQGLEFLIYFQGNSAPDKSGLPSDRFSAERTGGSVSTLTIQRTQQEDSAVYLCASSLWGRTDTQYFGPGTRLTVL.

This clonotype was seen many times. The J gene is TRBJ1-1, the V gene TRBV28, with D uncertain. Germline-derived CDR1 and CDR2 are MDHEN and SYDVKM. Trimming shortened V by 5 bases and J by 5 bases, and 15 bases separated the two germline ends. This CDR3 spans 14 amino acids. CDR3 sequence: CASSPFGQRTEAFF. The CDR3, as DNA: TGTGCCAGCAGTCCCTTTGGGCAGAGGACTGAAGCTTTCTTT. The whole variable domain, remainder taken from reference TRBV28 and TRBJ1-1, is DVKVTQSSRYLVKRTGEKVFLECVQDMDHENMFWYRQDPGLGLRLIYFSYDVKMKEKGDIPEGYSVSREKKERFSLILESASTNQTSMYLCASSPFGQRTEAFFGQGTRLTVV.

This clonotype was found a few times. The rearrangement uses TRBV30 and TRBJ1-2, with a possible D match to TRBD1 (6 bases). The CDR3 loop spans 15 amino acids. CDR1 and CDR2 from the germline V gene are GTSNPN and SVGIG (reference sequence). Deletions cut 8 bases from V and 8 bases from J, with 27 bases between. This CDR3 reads CAGNQDRQSYEGYTF. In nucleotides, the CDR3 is TGTGCCGGAAATCAAGACAGGCAATCCTATGAAGGCTACACCTTC.

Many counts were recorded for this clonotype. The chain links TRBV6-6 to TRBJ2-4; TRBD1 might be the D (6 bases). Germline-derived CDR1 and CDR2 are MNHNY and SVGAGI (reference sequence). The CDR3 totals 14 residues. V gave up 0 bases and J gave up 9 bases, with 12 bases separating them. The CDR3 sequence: CASSYSQGRGIQYF. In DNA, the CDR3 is TGTGCCAGCAGTTACTCTCAGGGGCGCGGCATTCAGTACTTC.

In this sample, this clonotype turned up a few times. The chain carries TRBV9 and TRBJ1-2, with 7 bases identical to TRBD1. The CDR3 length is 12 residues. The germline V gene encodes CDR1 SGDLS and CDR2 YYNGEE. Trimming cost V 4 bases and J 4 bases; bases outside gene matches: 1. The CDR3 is CASSPGGYGYTF. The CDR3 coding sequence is TGTGCCAGCAGCCCAGGGGGCTATGGCTACACCTTC.

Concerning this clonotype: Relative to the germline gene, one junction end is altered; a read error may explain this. As DNA, the CDR3 is TGTGCTAGCAGCTCCTCTATCGGTAGCTCCTACGGGCAGTACTTC. It specifies CASSSSIGSSYGQYF. V gene TRBV7-2 combines with J gene TRBJ2-7; D unresolved. This CDR3 contains 15 residues. The germline CDR1 and CDR2 sequences are SGHTA and FQGNSA.

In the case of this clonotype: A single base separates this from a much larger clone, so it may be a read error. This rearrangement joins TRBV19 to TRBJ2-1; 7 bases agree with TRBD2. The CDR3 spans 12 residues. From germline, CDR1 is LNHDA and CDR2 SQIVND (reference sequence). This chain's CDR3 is CASTIGTNGQFF. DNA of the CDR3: TGTGCCAGTACCATCGGGACTAATGGGCAGTTCTTC.

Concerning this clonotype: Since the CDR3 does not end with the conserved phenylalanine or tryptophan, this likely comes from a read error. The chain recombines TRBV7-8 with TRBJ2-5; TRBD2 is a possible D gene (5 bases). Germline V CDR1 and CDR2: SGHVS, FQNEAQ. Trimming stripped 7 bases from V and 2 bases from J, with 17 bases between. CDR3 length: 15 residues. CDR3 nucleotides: TGTGCCAGCAACCCAACCCTAGCCATTCAAGAGACCCAGTACCTC. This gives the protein CASNPTLAIQETQYL.

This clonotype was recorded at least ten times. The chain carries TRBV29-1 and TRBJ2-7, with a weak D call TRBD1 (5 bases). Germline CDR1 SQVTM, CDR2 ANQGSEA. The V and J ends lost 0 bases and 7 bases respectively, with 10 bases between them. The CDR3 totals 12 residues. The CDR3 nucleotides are TGCAGCGTTGAAGACGGCAGGGAAGAGCAGTACTTC. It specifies CSVEDGREEQYF.